The 25 T cell receptor beta chains given below trace back to one sample, sequenced in a study of siplizumab effects on memory and regulatory T cells. Only in-frame clones appear in the TCRdb table, and some are missing; sequencing was by immunoSEQ multiplex PCR. The sample lists 55,000 to 70,000 clones; 80% to 95% were seen once. Sequencing was carried out using CD8+ T cells sorted from blood. The receptors derive from a human donor in good health.

This CDR3 is CASRSRDRTLEQYF. For the CDR3, the DNA is TGTGCCAGCAGAAGCCGGGACAGAACTCTCGAGCAGTACTTC. The chain carries TRBV5-6 and TRBJ2-7, with TRBD1 matching over 7 bases. From germline, CDR1 is SGHDT and CDR2 YYEEEE. The V segment lost 5 bases and the J segment 6 bases; nucleotides outside the gene matches: 11. This CDR3 has 14 amino acids.

This clone was observed a single time. The V gene is TRBV4-2, the J gene TRBJ2-4; 11 nucleotides match TRBD2. V lost 0 bases and J lost 0; bases outside the gene matches: 7. The length of the CDR3 is 19 residues. The germline V gene has CDR1 LGHNA and CDR2 YNFKEQ. The CDR3 is CASSQDASGRLLAKNIQYF. The CDR3 DNA follows: TGTGCCAGCAGCCAAGATGCTAGCGGGAGGTTACTAGCCAAAAACATTCAGTACTTC.

The gene calls are TRBV6-5 and TRBJ2-7, with D uncertain. This CDR3 is 15 amino acids long. CDR1 and CDR2 from the germline V gene are MNHEY and SVGAGI. V shed 2 bases and J shed 1 base, with 12 bases lying between them. CDR3: CASSYRDGRSYEQYF. As DNA, the CDR3 is TGTGCCAGCAGTTACCGAGACGGAAGATCCTACGAGCAGTACTTC.

This chain joins TRBV9 and TRBJ2-7, with no clear D. Trimming left V 4 bases short and J 6 bases short, with 14 bases between. CDR1 SGDLS and CDR2 YYNGEE come from the germline V gene. The CDR3 totals 13 residues. The CDR3 protein is CASSPVVNSEQYF. CDR3 coding DNA: TGTGCCAGCAGCCCAGTGGTCAATAGCGAGCAGTACTTC.

The chain carries TRBV25-1 and TRBJ1-4; tentative D call: TRBD1 (6 bases). The V gene's germline CDR1 is MGHDK and CDR2 SYGVNS. V was trimmed by 2 bases and J by 3 bases, leaving 19 bases between them. The CDR3 loop spans 18 amino acids. CDR3 coding DNA: TGTGCCAGCAGTGAAAGAGGTACAGGGTTGGGACCTAATGAAAAACTGTTTTTT. This sequence encodes CASSERGTGLGPNEKLFF.

The DNA for the CDR3 is TGTGCCAGCAGTTTAGGGGGGAAAGCTGGCTATGGCTACACCTTC. It encodes CASSLGGKAGYGYTF. J is TRBJ1-2 and V is TRBV27, with D possibly TRBD1 on 5 matching bases. V was pared by 2 bases and J by 4 bases, with 14 bases between. From germline, CDR1 is MNHEY and CDR2 SMNVEV (reference sequence). The CDR3 is 15 amino acids.

The J gene is TRBJ2-4, the V gene TRBV15, with D tentatively TRBD1 (5 bases). V lost 3 bases, J lost 7 bases, and 13 bases lay in between. The germline CDR1 and CDR2 sequences are LNHNV and YYDKDF (reference sequence). The CDR3 contains 14 residues. The CDR3 here is CATSRTAGKNIQYF. DNA of the CDR3: TGTGCCACCAGCAGGACGGCAGGGAAGAACATTCAGTACTTC.

The rearrangement joins TRBV7-3 to TRBJ2-3; D unresolved. In germline, CDR1 is SGHTA, CDR2 FQGTGA. V shed 1 base and J shed 3 bases, with 5 bases lying between them. The length of the CDR3 is 13 residues. The CDR3 is CASSLKATDTQYF. The CDR3 DNA reads TGTGCCAGCAGCTTAAAAGCGACAGATACGCAGTATTTT.

V gene TRBV5-1 combines with J gene TRBJ2-7, with D hard to call. With 4 bases removed from V and 3 bases from J, the gap between germline ends came to 11 bases. CDR1 is SGHRS, CDR2 YFSETQ, per germline. The CDR3 runs 13 residues. CDR3 in DNA: TGCGCCAGCAGCCTGACTCGCGGCTACGAGCAGTACTTC. The encoded protein is CASSLTRGYEQYF.

The DNA of the CDR3 is TGTGCCAGTAGTATTTTGGGCAGCACAGATACGCAGTATTTT. Amino acid sequence: CASSILGSTDTQYF. This chain uses TRBV19 with TRBJ2-3, with D uncertain. This CDR3 contains 14 residues. Trimming cost V 3 bases and J 0 bases, with 7 bases left between them. Germline assignment: CDR1 LNHDA and CDR2 SQIVND (reference sequence).

This chain joins TRBV10-3 and TRBJ2-2; perhaps TRBD1 as D (6 bases). The V gene's germline CDR1 is ENHRY and CDR2 SYGVKD. The ends were cut back, 10 bases at V and 5 bases at J, with 8 bases in the middle. The CDR3 has 11 residues. CDR3 DNA sequence: TGTGCCAGTACAGGGACCGGGGAGCTGTTTTTT. Translating gives CASTGTGELFF.

The rearrangement links TRBV29-1 to TRBJ2-5; 7 positions match TRBD2. J lost 0 bases, V lost 0 bases, and 4 bases had no gene match. This CDR3 is 15 amino acids long. Germline V lookup: CDR1 SQVTM, CDR2 ANQGSEA. The CDR3, as DNA: TGCAGCGTTGAAGATCCTACTAGCGACCAAGAGACCCAGTACTTC. Translation gives CSVEDPTSDQETQYF. Full variable domain (outside the CDR3, taken from reference TRBV29-1 and TRBJ2-5): SAVISQKPSRDICQRGTSLTIQCQVDSQVTMMFWYRQQPGQSLTLIATANQGSEATYESGFVIDKFPISRPNLTFSTLTVSNMSPEDSSIYLCSVEDPTSDQETQYFGPGTRLLVL.

The rearrangement joins TRBV9 to TRBJ1-3, with D possibly being TRBD1 (5 bases). This CDR3 contains 14 residues. Germline values: CDR1 SGDLS, CDR2 YYNGEE. V lost 4 bases, J lost 3 bases, and 11 bases lay in between. The CDR3 coding sequence is TGTGCCAGCAGCTCCCGCAGGGATGGAAACACCATATATTTT. Translated, it gives CASSSRRDGNTIYF.

The chain uses TRBV2 and TRBJ2-7; D uncertain. This CDR3 is built from 13 residues. V lost 4 bases and J 3 bases, leaving 10 bases between the germline ends. Germline CDR1 SNHLY, CDR2 FYNNEI. The DNA of the CDR3 is TGTGCCAGCAGTGGCGGACGCGGCTACGAGCAGTACTTC. Translation gives CASSGGRGYEQYF.

The rearrangement links TRBV5-1 to TRBJ1-4, with D possibly matching TRBD1 (6 bases). Looked up from germline, CDR1 is SGHRS and CDR2 is YFSETQ. The CDR3 has 19 amino acids. The V and J ends lost 5 bases and 0 bases respectively, with 23 bases between them. CDR3 in DNA: TGCGCCAGCAGACACAACACCCCGGACAGACTGACAACTAATGAAAAACTGTTTTTT. Residues: CASRHNTPDRLTTNEKLFF.

The table lists this clone with a count of one. The chain is built from TRBV11-2 and TRBJ2-1; D not resolved. This CDR3 has 16 amino acids. Germline V CDR1 and CDR2: SGHAT, FQNNGV. The V end lost 0 bases, the J end lost 4 bases, and 13 bases lay between the germline ends. The chain's CDR3 is CASSLEVQNLYNEQFF. The CDR3, as DNA: TGTGCCAGCAGCTTAGAGGTACAGAACTTATACAATGAGCAGTTCTTC.

This chain links TRBV19 with TRBJ2-7; 7 nucleotides align to TRBD1. The length of the CDR3 is 13 residues. Germline CDR1 LNHDA, CDR2 SQIVND (reference sequence). The J segment lost 1 base and the V segment lost 7 bases, leaving 4 bases of the junction unmatched. The CDR3 region is CASTPGQSYEQYF. In DNA form, the CDR3 reads TGTGCCAGTACTCCGGGACAGTCCTACGAGCAGTACTTC.

V and J are TRBV6-5 and TRBJ2-1, with a possible D match to TRBD2 (6 bases). This CDR3 comprises 16 residues. Germline V lookup: CDR1 MNHEY, CDR2 SVGAGI. Trimming took 4 bases from V and 8 from J, leaving 21 bases between them. The CDR3 DNA follows: TGTGCCAGCAGTTTTACGGGGGAGGACCTGTTGGATGAGCAGTTCTTC. Its translation is CASSFTGEDLLDEQFF.

The chain links TRBV27 to TRBJ1-4, with 9 bases matching TRBD1. In germline, CDR1 is MNHEY, CDR2 SMNVEV (reference sequence). The CDR3 has 14 amino acids. The ends lost 6 bases at V and 5 bases at J; junction bases unmatched: 4. The CDR3 nucleotides are TGTGCCAGCAGAGAGACAGGGGGAAATGAAAAACTGTTTTTT. Residues: CASRETGGNEKLFF.

This clone was seen only once. This chain links TRBV7-2 with TRBJ2-1, with D hard to call. Germline V CDR1 and CDR2: SGHTA, FQGNSA. V lost 5 bases to trimming and J lost 8 bases, with 19 bases between them. The CDR3 spans 15 residues. CDR3 in DNA: TGTGCCAGCAGCCCCTGGCGGAGTTTTGATCATGAGCAGTTCTTC. Translating it yields CASSPWRSFDHEQFF.

This clone was detected only once. The chain has TRBV5-1 and TRBJ1-1; 7 bases agree with TRBD1. V lost 3 bases, J lost 0 bases, and 5 bases stayed unmatched. The CDR3 runs 15 residues. CDR1 and CDR2 from the germline V gene are SGHRS and YFSETQ. CDR3 sequence reads: CASSYRGQLNTEAFF. The CDR3 bases are TGCGCCAGCAGCTATCGGGGACAGCTGAACACTGAAGCTTTCTTT.

CDR3 region: CAWSGQNTGELFF. The CDR3 DNA reads as TGTGCCTGGAGCGGTCAGAACACCGGGGAGCTGTTTTTT. This chain connects TRBV30 to TRBJ2-2; D gene unclear. Trimming removed 3 bases at V and 1 base at J, with 6 bases between. This CDR3 comprises 13 residues. Germline-derived CDR1 and CDR2 are GTSNPN and SVGIG (reference sequence). Using reference TRBV30 and TRBJ2-2 for the parts outside the CDR3, the full variable domain is SQTIHQWPATLVQPVGSPLSLECTVEGTSNPNLYWYRQAAGRGLQLLFYSVGIGQISSEVPQNLSASRPQDRQFILSSKKLLLSDSGFYLCAWSGQNTGELFFGEGSRLTVL.

The chain carries TRBV2 and TRBJ2-5, with D unclear. Trimming stripped 8 bases from V and 2 bases from J, with 12 bases between. The CDR3 has 13 residues. The germline CDR1 and CDR2 sequences are SNHLY and FYNNEI. Here the CDR3 reads CASSKTVQETQYF. In nucleotides, the CDR3 is TGTGCCAGCTCCAAAACCGTTCAAGAGACCCAGTACTTC. Based on the CDR3 plus reference TRBV2 and TRBJ2-5, the full variable domain is EPEVTQTPSHQVTQMGQEVILRCVPISNHLYFYWYRQILGQKVEFLVSFYNNEISEKSEIFDDQFSVERPDGSNFTLKIRSTKLEDSAMYFCASSKTVQETQYFGPGTRLLVL.

The chain links TRBV27 to TRBJ2-7; 10 positions agree with TRBD1. The CDR3 has 15 residues. V was clipped by 5 bases and J by 1 base; unmatched bases: 5. From germline, CDR1 is MNHEY and CDR2 SMNVEV (reference sequence). CDR3 nucleotide sequence: TGTGCCAGCAGTGCGCAGGGACAGGGGTCCTACGAGCAGTACTTC. Its translation: CASSAQGQGSYEQYF.

This clone was seen only once. The V call is TRBV28, the J call TRBJ2-3; TRBD2 aligns across 8 bases. The CDR3 runs to 14 residues. The J segment lost 4 bases and the V segment lost 5 bases, leaving 5 bases of the junction unmatched. Germline CDR1 is MDHEN and CDR2 is SYDVKM. The chain's CDR3 is CASSLSGSPDTQYF. CDR3 in DNA: TGTGCCAGCAGTCTAAGCGGGAGTCCAGATACGCAGTATTTT.